This T cell receptor (beta chain) appears in the sequencing data of a study of beta chain features in type 1 diabetes. Study-wide results and caveats: Relative to healthy donors, patients appeared to have naive, central memory and Treg TCRB repertoires that were more similar. More deletions and fewer insertions at VDJ junctions were found in patients with type 1 diabetes.

Every isolated RNA sample was fully reverse transcribed, so sequencing captured expressed TCRB transcripts. Data came from immunoSEQ multiplex PCR; TCRdb stores just in-frame clones and leaves some out. The sample contains 130,000 or so clones, roughly 9.7% of which appear only once. Comment on this clone: Its antigen remains unidentified.

One heparinised blood draw averaging roughly 120 mL was given by each donor. The CDR3 is 15 amino acids. Per germline, CDR1 MNHEY and CDR2 SMNVEV (reference sequence). V lost 4 bases to trimming and J lost 0 bases; unmatched junction nucleotides: 5. Sequenced material: central memory CD4+ T cells from blood. The sequence was collected from a woman between 35 and 50 years old in good health. The V and J genes are TRBV27 and TRBJ2-7, with 8 bases matching TRBD1. The CDR3 DNA is TGTGCCAGCAGTTCCCGGACAGGGCCCTCCTACGAGCAGTACTTC. The encoded protein is CASSSRTGPSYEQYF.